This T cell receptor (beta chain) was recorded in a study of cytomegalovirus exposure and HLA in healthy donors. Turning to this clone: Antigen: not known.

The ends were cut back, 11 bases at V and 2 bases at J, with 15 bases in the middle. Germline V gene lookup returns CDR1 MNHEY and CDR2 SVGAGI. This CDR3 spans 13 amino acids. Regarding donors, all were healthy bone marrow donors. PCR employed 60 Vbeta and 13 Jbeta primers. Produced via immunoSEQ multiplex PCR; TCRdb's table is partial and in-frame only. The sample has around 97,000 clones; the top ten hold 3.5%. General study results and limits: Rarity marked most TCR sequences, yet some public TCRs occurred in many donors. A later analysis found TCR association rates differed by HLA locus, highest for DRB1 and lowest for HLA-C. The HLA-A and HLA-B alleles of most subjects were reportedly predicted accurately from TCR beta sequences.

Material: PBMCs. The chain recombines TRBV6-5 with TRBJ1-1; D gene uncertain. The origin of this receptor is a middle-aged man in good health and CMV-seronegative. The CDR3 sequence is CAASIGVNTEAFF. The CDR3 DNA sequence: TGTGCCGCATCCATCGGGGTCAACACTGAAGCTTTCTTT.